This record covers a single T cell receptor beta chain. Germline assignment: CDR1 LGHNA and CDR2 YNFKEQ. There are 16 residues in the CDR3. Germline trimming cut 4 bases from V and 2 bases from J; bases unmatched to any gene: 8. The sample belongs to a study of blood T cell repertoires in COVID-19. Across the whole study: Both acute and convalescent COVID-19 samples were obtained from the United States, Italy and Spain. T cells, B-cell-depleted T cells, or PBMCs supplied cDNA or gDNA.

Original analysis: By means of reference gene primer amplification, nucleated cell counts were estimated. Data came from immunoSEQ multiplex PCR; TCRdb stores just in-frame clones and leaves some out. V, J and clone size were drawn from that table, and D and trimming were deduced from the DNA. The repertoire includes roughly 280,000 clones, around 90% of them detected once, and 2% to 2.5% sits in the top ten. The material sequenced was peripheral blood. The origin of this receptor is a woman between 50 and 59 years old who had recovered from COVID-19. V is TRBV4-2 and J is TRBJ2-1; the match to TRBD2 covers 7 bases. CDR3 protein: CASSPRGGTTYNEQFF. The CDR3, as DNA: TGTGCCAGCAGCCCCCGCGGGGGAACCACCTACAATGAGCAGTTCTTC.